This entry is about one T cell receptor beta chain. What it binds is not known. This CDR3 spans 14 amino acids. V shed 4 bases and J shed 4 bases, with 14 bases lying between them. Germline V gene sequence: CDR1 SGDLS, CDR2 YYNGEE. This sample was included in a study of CD8 T cells in Susac syndrome. Whole-study results and caveats: The study recognized that the number of individuals in its TCR sequencing and HLA analysis was relatively small.

The sequenced target, TCR beta, came from blood CD8+ and CD4+ T cells. Negative magnetic isolation gave CD8+ and CD4+ cells; FACS enriched CD8+ TEMRA. With random hexamers, reverse transcription was performed on about 0.5 to 1 ug of RNA. A multiplex approach, immunoSEQ multiplex PCR, amplified TCR beta CDR3 across 54 Vbeta and 13 Jbeta. Each CDR3 protein gets one entry after TCRdb re-called the immunoSEQ multiplex PCR reads with MiXCR. This sample has roughly 150,000 distinct CDR3 sequences, with 92% found just once. Source material: CD4+ T cells from PBMCs. V usage is TRBV9 and J usage is TRBJ1-1; D is possibly TRBD1 (6 bases). The source of this sequence is a human donor in good health. CDR3 loop: CASSQSWGATEAFF. The CDR3 DNA sequence: TGTGCCAGCAGCCAGTCATGGGGGGCCACTGAAGCTTTCTTT.